A selection of T cell receptor beta chains follows, all from one sample in a study of shared clonotypes between healthy human individuals. Some clones are missing from TCRdb's copy, which holds only in-frame ones; the method was immunoSEQ multiplex PCR. The sample contains about 510,000 clones, about 80% of which appear only once. The source material was PBMCs. All receptors come from a woman in her 40s in good health. Some clones in this sample may be carry-over from other donors' samples. Both conserved end residues are part of each CDR3. The D gene is left open where the match is weak. Only part of the rows carry a size: once, few, many, or a class if the clone is expanded.

few	.	TRBV6-6	TRBJ1-1	CASSSERYDTEAFF	TGTGCCAGCAGTTCCGAGAGATACGACACTGAAGCTTTCTTT
once	.	TRBV4-2	TRBJ1-3	CASSQDRGAGNTIYF	TGTGCCAGCAGCCAAGATAGGGGGGCCGGAAACACCATATATTTT
.	TRBD1	TRBV6-5	TRBJ1-5	CASSYGQGNQPQHF	TGTGCCAGCAGTTACGGACAGGGAAATCAGCCCCAGCATTTT
once	.	TRBV6-1	TRBJ2-7	CASSALHEQYF	TGTGCCAGCAGTGCCCTGCACGAGCAGTACTTC
.	.	TRBV5-1	TRBJ2-5	CASFGSRETQYF	TGCGCCAGCTTTGGATCCCGGGAGACCCAGTACTTC
once	.	TRBV11-2	TRBJ2-3	CASSPMGGSLADTQYF	TGTGCCAGCAGCCCTATGGGCGGATCCCTAGCAGATACGCAGTATTTT
.	.	TRBV28	TRBJ2-5	CASNRSPLQETQYF	TGTGCCAGCAATCGCAGTCCCCTCCAAGAGACCCAGTACTTC
once	.	TRBV5-1	TRBJ2-7	CASSLRVGTYEQYF	TGCGCCAGCAGCTTGAGGGTGGGGACCTACGAGCAGTACTTC
.	.	TRBV15	TRBJ2-5	CATSRATGAEETQYF	TGTGCCACCAGCAGAGCGACCGGGGCCGAAGAGACCCAGTACTTC
.	TRBD2	TRBV10-1	TRBJ2-2	CASSGNGLAEHRGAVF	TGCGCCAGCAGTGGAAACGGACTAGCGGAACACCGGGGAGCTGTTTTT
.	TRBD1	TRBV27	TRBJ2-5	CASSLTGGETQYF	TGTGCCAGCAGCCTCACAGGGGGGGAGACCCAGTACTTC
once	TRBD2	TRBV4-3	TRBJ2-7	CASSQEGTSGSRAYEQYF	TGCGCCAGCAGCCAAGAAGGGACTAGCGGGAGTCGAGCCTACGAGCAGTACTTC
few	TRBD2	TRBV4-1	TRBJ2-7	CASSQVGTIPFREQYF	TGCGCCAGCAGCCAAGTAGGGACTATCCCGTTTCGGGAGCAGTACTTC
.	.	TRBV4-3	TRBJ2-1	CASSQAGTPPNEQFF	TGCGCCAGCAGCCAAGCAGGGACCCCCCCCAATGAGCAGTTCTTC
.	.	TRBV11-2	TRBJ2-1	CASSAGNEQFF	TGTGCCAGCAGCGCTGGCAATGAGCAGTTCTTC
.	TRBD1	TRBV10-3	TRBJ1-1	CAIRGTGRMNTEAFF	TGTGCCATCAGGGGGACAGGGCGAATGAACACTGAAGCTTTCTTT
.	.	TRBV7-8	TRBJ2-7	CASSLTTGSGTYEQYF	TGTGCCAGCAGCTTAACCACCGGGTCAGGAACCTACGAGCAGTACTTC
.	TRBD1	TRBV5-1	TRBJ1-2	CASSRQQGRIHGYTF	TGCGCCAGCAGCCGTCAACAGGGGAGGATTCATGGCTACACCTTC
.	.	TRBV11-2	TRBJ2-1	CASRGPNYNEQFF	TGTGCCAGCAGGGGCCCAAACTACAATGAGCAGTTCTTC
.	TRBD2	TRBV6-5	TRBJ2-7	CASSKQREGYEQYF	TGTGCCAGCAGTAAGCAGCGGGAGGGATACGAGCAGTACTTC
.	.	TRBV5-1	TRBJ2-6	CASSLSQLSGANVLTF	TGCGCCAGCAGCTTGTCACAGCTCTCTGGGGCCAACGTCCTGACTTTC
.	TRBD1	TRBV30	TRBJ1-2	CAIDRAAGYTF	TGTGCCATAGACAGGGCCGCTGGCTACACCTTC
.	.	TRBV7-9	TRBJ1-2	CANTVTGSNIGGYTF	TGTGCCAACACCGTTACAGGGTCTAACATTGGAGGCTACACCTTC
.	.	TRBV2	TRBJ1-2	CASSTTGNYGYTF	TGTGCCAGCAGTACGACGGGTAACTATGGCTACACCTTC
.	TRBD1	TRBV28	TRBJ1-4	CASSPRDRGNEKLFF	TGTGCCAGCAGTCCACGGGACAGGGGGAATGAAAAACTGTTTTTT
.	.	TRBV28	TRBJ2-7	CASSSPLEQYF	TGTGCCAGCAGTTCCCCCCTCGAGCAGTACTTC
.	TRBD2	TRBV7-9	TRBJ2-1	CASLSGSSYNEQFF	TGTGCCAGCCTTAGCGGGAGCTCCTACAATGAGCAGTTCTTC
.	.	TRBV7-9	TRBJ1-1	CASSLAQFLRQALNTEAFF	TGTGCCAGCAGCTTAGCCCAGTTCCTTCGACAGGCCCTGAACACTGAAGCTTTCTTT
.	.	TRBV7-3	TRBJ2-3	CASSPPGAGRTDTQYF	TGTGCCAGCAGCCCCCCAGGAGCGGGCAGGACAGATACGCAGTATTTT
.	.	TRBV15	TRBJ2-1	CATSRDLVGSSYNEQFF	TGTGCCACCAGCAGAGATTTGGTGGGGAGCTCCTACAATGAGCAGTTCTTC
.	TRBD1	TRBV7-2	TRBJ2-1	CASSSPGQGVNEQFF	TGTGCCAGCAGCTCGCCGGGACAGGGCGTCAATGAGCAGTTCTTC
.	.	TRBV7-2	TRBJ2-7	CASSLAGALVSYEQYF	TGTGCCAGCAGCTTAGCGGGAGCCTTAGTATCCTACGAGCAGTACTTC
.	.	TRBV7-2	TRBJ2-7	CASSLRVGTYEQYF	TGTGCCAGCAGCTTAAGGGTAGGGACTTACGAGCAGTACTTC
once	.	TRBV19	TRBJ2-1	CASSIAGLVSYNEQFF	TGTGCCAGTAGTATAGCGGGACTCGTCTCCTACAATGAGCAGTTCTTC
once	.	TRBV6-6	TRBJ2-7	CASTPDTNNYEQYF	TGTGCCAGCACCCCCGACACCAACAACTACGAGCAGTACTTC
.	.	TRBV30	TRBJ2-3	CAWSVSLPSTDTQYF	TGTGCCTGGAGTGTTTCACTGCCTAGCACAGATACGCAGTATTTT
.	TRBD2	TRBV19	TRBJ2-3	CASSEAGVETDTQYF	TGTGCCAGTAGTGAAGCGGGAGTTGAAACAGATACGCAGTATTTT